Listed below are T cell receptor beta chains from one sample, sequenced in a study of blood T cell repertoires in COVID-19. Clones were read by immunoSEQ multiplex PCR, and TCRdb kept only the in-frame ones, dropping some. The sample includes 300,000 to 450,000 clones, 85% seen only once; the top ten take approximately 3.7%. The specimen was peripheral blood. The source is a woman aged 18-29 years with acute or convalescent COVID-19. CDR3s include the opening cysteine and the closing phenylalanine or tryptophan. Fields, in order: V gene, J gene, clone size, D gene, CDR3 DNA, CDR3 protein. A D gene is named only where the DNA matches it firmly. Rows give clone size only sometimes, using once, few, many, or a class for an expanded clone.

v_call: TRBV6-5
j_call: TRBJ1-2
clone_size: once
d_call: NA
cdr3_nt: TGTGCCAGCAGTCCCGTTTACACGAATGGCTACACCTTC
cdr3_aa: CASSPVYTNGYTF

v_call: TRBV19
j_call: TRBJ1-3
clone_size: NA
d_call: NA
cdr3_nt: TGTGCCAGTAGTAGAAGAACAGGTCCCGGAAACACCATATATTTT
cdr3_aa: CASSRRTGPGNTIYF

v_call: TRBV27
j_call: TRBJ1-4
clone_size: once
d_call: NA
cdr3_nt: TGTGCCAGCAGTTTAGGCAGTGCAACTAATGAAAAACTGTTTTTT
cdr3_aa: CASSLGSATNEKLFF

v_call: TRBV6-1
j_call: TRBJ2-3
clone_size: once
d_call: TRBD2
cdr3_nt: TGTGCCAGCAGTGAAGGGACTAGCGGGAGCCTCCCCGGAGATACGCAGTATTTT
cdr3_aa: CASSEGTSGSLPGDTQYF

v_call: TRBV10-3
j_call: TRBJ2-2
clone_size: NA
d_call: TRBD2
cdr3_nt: TGTGCCATCAGTGAGCGACTAGCGGCCGGGGAGCTGTTTTTT
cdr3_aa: CAISERLAAGELFF

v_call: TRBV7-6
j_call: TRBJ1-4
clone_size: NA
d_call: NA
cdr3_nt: TGTGCCAGCAGCTTCCAACAGCCACCTAATGAAAAACTGTTTTTT
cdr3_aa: CASSFQQPPNEKLFF

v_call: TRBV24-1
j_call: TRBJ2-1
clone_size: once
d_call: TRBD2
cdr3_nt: TGTGCCACCAGTGAGGCGGGGGTGGTTGAGCAGTTCTTC
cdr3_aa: CATSEAGVVEQFF

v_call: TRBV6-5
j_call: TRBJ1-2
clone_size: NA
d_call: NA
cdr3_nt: TGTGCCAGCAGTCCCGGGTTCCAGCATGGCTACACCTTC
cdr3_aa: CASSPGFQHGYTF

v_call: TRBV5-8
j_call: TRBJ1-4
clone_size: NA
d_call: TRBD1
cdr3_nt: TGTGCCAGCAGGCGGACAGGGGAAAATGAAAAACTGTTTTTT
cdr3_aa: CASRRTGENEKLFF

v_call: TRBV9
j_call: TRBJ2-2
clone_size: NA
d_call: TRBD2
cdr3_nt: TGTGCCAGCAGCGCGCCCCTTAGCGGGAGTGGAACCGGGGAGCTGTTTTTT
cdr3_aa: CASSAPLSGSGTGELFF

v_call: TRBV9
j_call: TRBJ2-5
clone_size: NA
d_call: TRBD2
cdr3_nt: TGTGCCAGCAGCCCCGGGGGGACCCAAGAGACCCAGTACTTC
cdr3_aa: CASSPGGTQETQYF

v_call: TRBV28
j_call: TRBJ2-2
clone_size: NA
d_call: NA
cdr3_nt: TGTGCCAGCAGTTTAAGCATCAACACCGGGGAGCTGTTTTTT
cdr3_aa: CASSLSINTGELFF

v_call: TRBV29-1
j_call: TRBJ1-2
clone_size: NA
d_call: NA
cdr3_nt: TGCAGCGTTGGAAGGGAGGGTACTTATGGTGGCTACACCTTC
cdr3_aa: CSVGREGTYGGYTF

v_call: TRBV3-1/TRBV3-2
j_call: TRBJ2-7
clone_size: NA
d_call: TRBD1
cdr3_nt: TGTGCCAGCAGCCGAGGACAGGTTTGGGATTACGAGCAGTACTTC
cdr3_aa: CASSRGQVWDYEQYF

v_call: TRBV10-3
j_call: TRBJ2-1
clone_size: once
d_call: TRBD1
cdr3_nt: TGTGCCATCAGCGGGACAGGGGGGGGATCCTACAATGAGCAGTTCTTC
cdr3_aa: CAISGTGGGSYNEQFF

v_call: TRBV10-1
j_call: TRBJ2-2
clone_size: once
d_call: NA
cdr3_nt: TGCGCCAGCAGCGCGGAAGTGAACACCGGGGAGCTGTTTTTT
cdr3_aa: CASSAEVNTGELFF

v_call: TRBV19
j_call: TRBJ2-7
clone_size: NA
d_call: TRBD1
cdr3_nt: TGTGCCAGTAGTATTGTGGGACAGGGCTCCTACGAGCAGTACTTC
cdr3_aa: CASSIVGQGSYEQYF

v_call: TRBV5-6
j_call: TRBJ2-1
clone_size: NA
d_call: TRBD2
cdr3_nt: TGTGCCAGCAGTTGGACTAGCTACAATGAGCAGTTCTTC
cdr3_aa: CASSWTSYNEQFF

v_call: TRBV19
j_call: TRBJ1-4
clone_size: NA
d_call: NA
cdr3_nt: TGTGCCAGTAGTAGCCGGGGGGGAACTAATGAAAAACTGTTTTTT
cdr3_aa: CASSSRGGTNEKLFF

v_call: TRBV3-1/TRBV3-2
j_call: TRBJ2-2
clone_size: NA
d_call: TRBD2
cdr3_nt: TGTGCCAGCAGAAAAAGAAAAGCGGGAGTTCGCACCGGGGAGCTGTTTTTT
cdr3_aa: CASRKRKAGVRTGELFF

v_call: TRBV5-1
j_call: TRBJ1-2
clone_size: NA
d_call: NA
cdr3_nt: TGCGCCAGCAGCTTGGACGAGGGTGGCTACACCTTC
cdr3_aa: CASSLDEGGYTF

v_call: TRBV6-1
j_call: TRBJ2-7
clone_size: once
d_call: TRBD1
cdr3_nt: TGTGCCAGCAGTGAAGGAGGGGGACAGTCCTACGAGCAGTACTTC
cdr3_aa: CASSEGGGQSYEQYF

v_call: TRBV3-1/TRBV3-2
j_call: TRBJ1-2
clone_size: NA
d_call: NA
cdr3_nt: TGTGCCAGCAGCCCGTGGGGTGTGGGGGCTGGCTACACCTTC
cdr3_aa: CASSPWGVGAGYTF

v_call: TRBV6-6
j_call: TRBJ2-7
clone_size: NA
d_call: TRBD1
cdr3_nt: TGTGCCAGCAGCCCGGGACAGGGATTCTCCTACGAGCAGTACTTC
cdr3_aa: CASSPGQGFSYEQYF

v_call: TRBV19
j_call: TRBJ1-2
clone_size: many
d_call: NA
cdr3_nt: TGTGCCAGTAGTATAGATCAGTGGGCAGGGTATGGCTACACCTTC
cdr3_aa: CASSIDQWAGYGYTF

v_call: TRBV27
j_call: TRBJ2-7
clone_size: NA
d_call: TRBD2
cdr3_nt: TGTGCCAGCAGTTTACAGGGACTAGCAGTGCAGTACTTC
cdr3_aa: CASSLQGLAVQYF

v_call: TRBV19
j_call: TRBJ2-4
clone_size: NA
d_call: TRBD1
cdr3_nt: TGTGCCAGTAGGTCTGCGGGGGACAGGGAAAACATTCAGTACTTC
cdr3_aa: CASRSAGDRENIQYF

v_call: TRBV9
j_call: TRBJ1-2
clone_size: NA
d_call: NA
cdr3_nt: TGTGCCAGCAGCTCCCAGACAGAAGCTAACTATGGCTACACCTTC
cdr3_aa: CASSSQTEANYGYTF

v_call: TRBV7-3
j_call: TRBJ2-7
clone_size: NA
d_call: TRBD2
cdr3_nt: TGTGCCAGCAGCTTAACGAGCAGCGGGGGCCCCTACGAGCAGTACTTC
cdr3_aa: CASSLTSSGGPYEQYF

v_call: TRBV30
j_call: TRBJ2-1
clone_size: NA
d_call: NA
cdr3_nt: TGTGCCTGGAGTGTCCTACGCTACAATGAGCAGTTCTTC
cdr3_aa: CAWSVLRYNEQFF

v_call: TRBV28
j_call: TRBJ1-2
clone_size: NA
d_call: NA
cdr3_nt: TGTGCCAGCAGTTTGGGAGCAAAGTTCTATGGCTACACCTTC
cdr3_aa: CASSLGAKFYGYTF

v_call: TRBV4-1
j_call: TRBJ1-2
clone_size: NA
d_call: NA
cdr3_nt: TGCGCCAGCAGCCAAGACTATACGGACTATAACTATGGCTACACCTTC
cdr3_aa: CASSQDYTDYNYGYTF

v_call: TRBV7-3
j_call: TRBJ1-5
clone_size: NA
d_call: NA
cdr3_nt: TGTGCCAGCATCGCCGGGGTCCATCAGCCCCAGCATTTT
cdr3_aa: CASIAGVHQPQHF

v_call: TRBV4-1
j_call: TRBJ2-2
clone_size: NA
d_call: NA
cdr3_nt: TGCGCCAGCAGCCAAGACGGGAGAAGCACCGGGGAGCTGTTTTTT
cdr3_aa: CASSQDGRSTGELFF